Described below is a single T cell receptor beta chain sequence and its context. Antigen unknown. The germline CDR1 and CDR2 sequences are DFQATT and SNEGSKA (reference sequence). The CDR3 loop spans 15 amino acids. This specimen belongs to a study of blood T cells in healthy people across ages. Notes on the study in general: Strong correlation was found linking TCR beta diversity to naive T cell percentage.

Primed by a sample-barcoded 5' primer and a J-beta primer mix, a second PCR proceeded for 7 to 11 cycles. One entry per CDR3 protein, called by TCRdb with MiXCR from the 5' RACE reads. The sample has about 580,000 distinct CDR3 sequences; more than 45% are singletons. The total RNA that was extracted per sample amounted to at least 5 micrograms. The sequenced sample consisted of blood. This receptor was identified in a man aged 80 or over in good health. The chain combines TRBV20-1 with TRBJ2-4, with D tentatively TRBD1 (6 bases). The end of the DNA aligns better with TRBJ2-7, so the J call may be wrong. CDR3 coding DNA: TGCAGTGCTAGTCCCGCACAGGGACGGACCTACGAGCAGTACTTC. It yields the protein CSASPAQGRTYEQYF.